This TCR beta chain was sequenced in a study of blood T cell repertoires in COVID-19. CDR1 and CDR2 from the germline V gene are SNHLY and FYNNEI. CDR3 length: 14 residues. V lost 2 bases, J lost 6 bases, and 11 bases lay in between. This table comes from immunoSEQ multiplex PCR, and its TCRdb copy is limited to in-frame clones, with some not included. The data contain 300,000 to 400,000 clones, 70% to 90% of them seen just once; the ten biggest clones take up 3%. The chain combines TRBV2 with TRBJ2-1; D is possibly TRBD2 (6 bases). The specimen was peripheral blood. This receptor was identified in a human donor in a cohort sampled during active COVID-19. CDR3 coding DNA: TGTGCCAGCAGTGAACTAGCGCCGGGCAATGAGCAGTTCTTC. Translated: CASSELAPGNEQFF.